The T cell receptor beta chain under discussion was sequenced for a study of blood T cell repertoires in COVID-19. Only in-frame clones appear in the TCRdb table, and some are missing; sequencing was by immunoSEQ multiplex PCR. The data contain a few hundred thousand clones, just under 90% of them singletons. V lost 7 bases, J lost 1 base, and 12 bases lay in between. The CDR3 consists of 14 residues. Germline CDR1 is MNHEY and CDR2 is SVGAGI. Source material: PBMCs or T cells enriched from blood (not recorded which). This receptor was obtained from a woman aged 50 to 60 who had been exposed to COVID-19. This sequence joins TRBV6-5 and TRBJ2-3, with D uncertain. In DNA form, the CDR3 reads TGTGCCAGCACCGAACTCGCCCGCACAGATACGCAGTATTTT. Protein sequence: CASTELARTDTQYF.